This T cell receptor beta chain emerged from a study of glioma-infiltrating T cells after dendritic cell vaccination. Across the study: Autologous tumor lysate-pulsed dendritic cell vaccination was given between the early 2000s and the early 2010s.

Time point meaning: after dendritic cell vaccination, including at tumor progression/relapse. Fresh-frozen tumor tissue and more than two years of survival data were available for all. All glioblastoma patients lacked an isocitrate dehydrogenase mutation. Amplification used 60 V beta primers and 13 J beta primers. Generated by immunoSEQ multiplex PCR, the TCRdb table keeps only in-frame clones and is missing some. The sample holds some 90,000 clones; 75% to 85% are singletons and the top ten take 2.1%. The clonotype originates from a human donor with glioblastoma. The material was blood, obtained after dendritic cell vaccination.

CDR3: CASSLDPSVVETQYF. The CDR3 DNA reads as TGTGCCAGCAGCTTAGATCCTAGCGTGGTAGAGACCCAGTACTTC. The chain combines TRBV7-3 with TRBJ2-5; D is possibly TRBD2 (6 bases). The CDR3 is 15 residues long. Trimming removed 2 bases from V and 4 bases from J, with 14 bases in between. Germline CDR1 and CDR2: SGHTA and FQGTGA.